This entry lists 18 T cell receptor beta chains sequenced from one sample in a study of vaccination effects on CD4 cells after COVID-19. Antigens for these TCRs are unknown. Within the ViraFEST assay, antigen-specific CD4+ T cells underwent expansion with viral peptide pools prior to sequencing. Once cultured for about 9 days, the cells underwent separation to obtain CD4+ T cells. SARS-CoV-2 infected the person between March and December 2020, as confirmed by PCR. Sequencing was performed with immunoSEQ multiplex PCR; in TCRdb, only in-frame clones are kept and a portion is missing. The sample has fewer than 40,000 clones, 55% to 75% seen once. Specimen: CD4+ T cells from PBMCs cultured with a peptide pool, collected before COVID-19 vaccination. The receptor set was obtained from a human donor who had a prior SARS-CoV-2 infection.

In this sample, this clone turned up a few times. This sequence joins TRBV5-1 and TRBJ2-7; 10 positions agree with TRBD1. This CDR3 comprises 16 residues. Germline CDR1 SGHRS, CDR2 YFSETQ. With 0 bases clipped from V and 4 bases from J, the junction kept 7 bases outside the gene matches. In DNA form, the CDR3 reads TGCGCCAGCAGCTTGGGGGCCCCGGGACAGGGGTACGAGCAGTACTTC. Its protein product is CASSLGAPGQGYEQYF.

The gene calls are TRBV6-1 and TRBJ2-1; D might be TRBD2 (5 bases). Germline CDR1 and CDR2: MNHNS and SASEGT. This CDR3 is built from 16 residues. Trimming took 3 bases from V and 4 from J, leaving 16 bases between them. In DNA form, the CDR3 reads TGTGCCAGCAGTGACGAGGCAAGCGGAAGATACAATGAGCAGTTCTTC. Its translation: CASSDEASGRYNEQFF.

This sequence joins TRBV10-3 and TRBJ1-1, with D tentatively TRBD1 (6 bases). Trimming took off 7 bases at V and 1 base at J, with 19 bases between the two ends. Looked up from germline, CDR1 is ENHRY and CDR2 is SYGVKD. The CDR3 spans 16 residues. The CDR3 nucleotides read TGTGCCATCACCCGAAGGCCAGGGGCAGGGAACACTGAAGCTTTCTTT. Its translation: CAITRRPGAGNTEAFF.

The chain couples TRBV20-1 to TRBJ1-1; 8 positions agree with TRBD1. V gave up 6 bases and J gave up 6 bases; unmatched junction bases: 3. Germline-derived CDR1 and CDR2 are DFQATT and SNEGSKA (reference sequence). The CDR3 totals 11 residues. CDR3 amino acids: CSAQDRAEAFF. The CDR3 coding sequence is TGCAGTGCCCAGGACAGGGCTGAAGCTTTCTTT.

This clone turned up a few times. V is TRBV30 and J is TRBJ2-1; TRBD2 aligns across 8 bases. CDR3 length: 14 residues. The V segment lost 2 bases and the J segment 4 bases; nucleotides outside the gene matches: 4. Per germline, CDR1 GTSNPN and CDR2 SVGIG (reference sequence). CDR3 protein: CAWSRAGEYNEQFF. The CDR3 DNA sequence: TGTGCCTGGAGTCGAGCGGGAGAGTACAATGAGCAGTTCTTC.

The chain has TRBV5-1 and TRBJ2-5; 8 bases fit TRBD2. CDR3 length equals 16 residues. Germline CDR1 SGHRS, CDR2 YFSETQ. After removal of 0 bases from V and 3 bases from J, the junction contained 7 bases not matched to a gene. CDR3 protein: CASSLVPAGAEETQYF. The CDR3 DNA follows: TGCGCCAGCAGCTTGGTCCCAGCGGGGGCAGAAGAGACCCAGTACTTC.

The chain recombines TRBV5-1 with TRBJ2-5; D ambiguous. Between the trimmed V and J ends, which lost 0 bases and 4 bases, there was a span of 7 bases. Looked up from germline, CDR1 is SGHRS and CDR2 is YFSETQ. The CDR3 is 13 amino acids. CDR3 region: CASSLDGLETQYF. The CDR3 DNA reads TGCGCCAGCAGCTTGGATGGGTTAGAGACCCAGTACTTC.

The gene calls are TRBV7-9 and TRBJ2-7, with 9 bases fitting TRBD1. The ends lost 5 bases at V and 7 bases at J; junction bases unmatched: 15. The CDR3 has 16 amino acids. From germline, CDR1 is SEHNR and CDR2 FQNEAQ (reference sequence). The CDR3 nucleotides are TGTGCCAGCAGCAACCTTCCGGGACAGGGTCCGTGGGAGCAGTACTTC. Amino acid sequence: CASSNLPGQGPWEQYF. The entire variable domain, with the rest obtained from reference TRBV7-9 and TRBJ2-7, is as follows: DTGVSQNPRHKITKRGQNVTFRCDPISEHNRLYWYRQTLGQGPEFLTYFQNEAQLEKSRLLSDRFSAERPKGSFSTLEIQRTEQGDSAMYLCASSNLPGQGPWEQYFGPGTRLTVT.

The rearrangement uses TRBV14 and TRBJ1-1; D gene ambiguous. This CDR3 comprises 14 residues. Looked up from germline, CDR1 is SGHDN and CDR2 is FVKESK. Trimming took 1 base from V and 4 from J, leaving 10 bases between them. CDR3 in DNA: TGTGCCAGCAGCCAAGTTTCATGGGGCACTGAAGCTTTCTTT. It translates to CASSQVSWGTEAFF.

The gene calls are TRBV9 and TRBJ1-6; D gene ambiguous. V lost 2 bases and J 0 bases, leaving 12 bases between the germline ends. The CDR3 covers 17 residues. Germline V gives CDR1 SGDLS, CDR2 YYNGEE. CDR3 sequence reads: CASSVEPRSSYNSPLHF. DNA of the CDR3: TGTGCCAGCAGCGTCGAGCCGCGGAGCTCCTATAATTCACCCCTCCACTTT.

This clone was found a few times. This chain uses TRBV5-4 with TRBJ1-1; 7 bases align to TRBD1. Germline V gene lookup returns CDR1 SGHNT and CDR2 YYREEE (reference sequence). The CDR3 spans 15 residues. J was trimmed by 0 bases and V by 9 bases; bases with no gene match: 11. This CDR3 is CATRQGDIMNTEAFF. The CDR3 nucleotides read TGTGCCACCAGACAGGGTGACATAATGAACACTGAAGCTTTCTTT.

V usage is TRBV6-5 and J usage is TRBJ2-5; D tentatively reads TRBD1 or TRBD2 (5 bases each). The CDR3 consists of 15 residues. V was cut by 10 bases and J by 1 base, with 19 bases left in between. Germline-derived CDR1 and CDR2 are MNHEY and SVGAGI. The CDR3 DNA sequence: TGTGCCACCCAATGGGCAGGGAGCCTCCAAGAGACCCAGTACTTC. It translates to CATQWAGSLQETQYF.

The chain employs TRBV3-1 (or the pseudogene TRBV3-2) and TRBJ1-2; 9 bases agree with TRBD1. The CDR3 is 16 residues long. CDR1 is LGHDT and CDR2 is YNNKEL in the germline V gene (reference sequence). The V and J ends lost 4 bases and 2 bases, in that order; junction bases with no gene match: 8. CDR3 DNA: TGTGCCAGCAGCCCAGTGGCGGGACAGGGAAACTATGGCTACACCTTC. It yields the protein CASSPVAGQGNYGYTF.

The CDR3 DNA reads TGTGCCAGCAGTTTGACTAGCGTAGCTGTTGGTACGCAGTATTTT. Encoded protein: CASSLTSVAVGTQYF. V gene TRBV2 combines with J gene TRBJ2-3; TRBD2 aligns across 8 bases. CDR1 and CDR2 (germline): SNHLY, FYNNEI. The CDR3 has 15 amino acids. The trim removed 5 bases at V and 8 bases at J, leaving 12 bases unmatched.

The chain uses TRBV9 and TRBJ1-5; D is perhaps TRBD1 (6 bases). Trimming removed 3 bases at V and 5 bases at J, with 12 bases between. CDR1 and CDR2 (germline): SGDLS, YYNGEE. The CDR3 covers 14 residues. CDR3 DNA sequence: TGTGCCAGCAGCGAACAGGGAGGGGATCAGCCCCAGCATTTT. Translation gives CASSEQGGDQPQHF.

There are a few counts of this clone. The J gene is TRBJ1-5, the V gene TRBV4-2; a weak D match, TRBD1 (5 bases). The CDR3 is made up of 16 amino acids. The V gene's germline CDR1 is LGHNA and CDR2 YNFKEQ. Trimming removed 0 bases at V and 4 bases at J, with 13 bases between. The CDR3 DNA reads TGTGCCAGCAGCCAAGATTCTGACAGCTGGAATCAGCCCCAGCATTTT. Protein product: CASSQDSDSWNQPQHF.

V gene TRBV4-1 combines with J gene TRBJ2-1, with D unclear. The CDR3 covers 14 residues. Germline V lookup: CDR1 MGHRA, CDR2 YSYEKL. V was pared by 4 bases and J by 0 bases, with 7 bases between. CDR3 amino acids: CASSRGSSYNEQFF. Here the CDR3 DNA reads TGCGCCAGCAGCCGGGGTAGCTCCTACAATGAGCAGTTCTTC.

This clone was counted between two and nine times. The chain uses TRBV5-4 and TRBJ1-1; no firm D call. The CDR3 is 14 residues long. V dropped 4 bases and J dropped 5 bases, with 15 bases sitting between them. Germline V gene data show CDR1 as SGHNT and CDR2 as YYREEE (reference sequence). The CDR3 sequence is CASSPLQSRTEAFF. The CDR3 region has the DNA TGTGCCAGCAGCCCCCTCCAGTCCCGAACTGAAGCTTTCTTT.